This TCR beta chain was retrieved from a study of T-cell memory formation after mild COVID-19. The study's findings and limits: Nothing confirmed that second-wave clones peaking on day 37 were specific for SARS-CoV-2. Pre-infection memory carried some responding clones, suggesting that cross-reactive memory joined. Whereas later expanders leaned CD4+, clones contracting day 15 to 85 showed a balanced CD4/CD8 makeup.

Via MiXCR, TCRdb re-called the 5' RACE reads, giving one row per CDR3 protein. The sample carries 500,000 to 600,000 distinct CDR3 sequences, about 20% recorded once. Germline V gene data show CDR1 as MRHNA and CDR2 as SNTAGT. The length of the CDR3 is 13 residues. Trimming cost V 7 bases and J 4 bases; bases outside gene matches: 5. This clonotype has more than one count but fewer than ten. Its antigen is as yet unknown. V usage is TRBV6-4 and J usage is TRBJ2-7, with TRBD2 matching 9 bases. This receptor was obtained from an adult woman who had mild COVID-19 (a few samples of this study predate the infection). Cell type and time point are not known. Sequencing used PBMCs or a T cell subset sorted from them (not recorded which). The CDR3 sequence is CASKSSGAYEQYF. CDR3 nucleotide sequence: TGTGCCAGCAAGTCTAGCGGGGCGTACGAGCAGTACTTC.